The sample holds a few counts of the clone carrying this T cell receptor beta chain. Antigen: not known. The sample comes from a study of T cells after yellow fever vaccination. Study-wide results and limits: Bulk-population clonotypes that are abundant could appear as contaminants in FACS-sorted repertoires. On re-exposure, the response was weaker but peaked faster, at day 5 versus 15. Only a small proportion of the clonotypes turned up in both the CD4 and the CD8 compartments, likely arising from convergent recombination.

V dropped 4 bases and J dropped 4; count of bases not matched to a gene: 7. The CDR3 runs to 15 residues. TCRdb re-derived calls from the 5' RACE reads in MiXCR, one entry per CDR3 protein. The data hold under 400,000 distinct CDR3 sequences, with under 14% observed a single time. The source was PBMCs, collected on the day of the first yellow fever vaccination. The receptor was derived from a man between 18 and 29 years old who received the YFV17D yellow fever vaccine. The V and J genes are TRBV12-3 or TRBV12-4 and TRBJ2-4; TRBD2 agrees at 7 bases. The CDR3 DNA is TGTGCCAGCAGTTATGCCACTAGCGCTAAAAACATTCAGTACTTC. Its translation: CASSYATSAKNIQYF.